A single T cell receptor beta chain is shown here with its context. No antigen is known for it. The record originates from a study of response to subunit inactivated influenza vaccine. Study outcomes and limitations: A suggestion made by the authors is that each seasonal influenza vaccination recruits few new T cells.

A single record per CDR3 protein comes from TCRdb applying MiXCR to the RT-PCR reads. Of hundreds of thousands of distinct CDR3 sequences listed, 21% were seen once; the top ten hold about 10%. V was trimmed by 4 bases and J by 0 bases, leaving 20 bases between them. This CDR3 has 18 amino acids. Germline lookup yields CDR1 SGHDT and CDR2 YYEEEE. The receptor was derived from a man in his fifties or sixties who received an inactivated influenza vaccine. The chain joins TRBV5-6 to TRBJ1-5; D might be TRBD1 (5 bases). The sequences come from PBMCs from blood, collected about 20 months after vaccination. CDR3 DNA: TGTGCCAGCAGCGCGCTCGGGACCATGATTCCTAGCAATCAGCCCCAGCATTTT. Protein sequence: CASSALGTMIPSNQPQHF.